One and the same sample provided the 18 T cell receptor beta chains below, sequenced in a study of response to subunit inactivated influenza vaccine. TCRdb re-derived calls from the RT-PCR reads in MiXCR, one entry per CDR3 protein. The sample includes roughly 520,000 distinct CDR3 sequences, less than 30% seen only once; the top ten take 1.5% to 2%. Sequencing was performed on CD4+ T cells sorted from PBMCs, taken approximately 5 days after vaccination. Receptors originate from a man over 45 who received an inactivated influenza vaccine.

The chain recombines TRBV7-2 with TRBJ2-1; D uncertain. The CDR3 spans 15 residues. Per germline, CDR1 SGHTA and CDR2 FQGNSA. The germline V and J ends were trimmed by 0 bases and 7 bases, with 13 bases remaining between them. CDR3 DNA: TGTGCCAGCAGCTTAGCATCGCTCTCAATGAATGAGCAGTTCTTC. This sequence encodes CASSLASLSMNEQFF.

The V call is TRBV7-2, the J call TRBJ2-1; 11 bases are a match to TRBD2. Losses at the gene ends were 5 bases for V and 4 bases for J; bases not matched to a gene: 10. Germline-derived CDR1 and CDR2 are SGHTA and FQGNSA. The CDR3 runs 17 residues. The CDR3 here is CASSPGGSGGVYNEQFF. The DNA for the CDR3 is TGTGCCAGCAGCCCCGGGGGTAGCGGGGGGGTTTACAATGAGCAGTTCTTC.

In this sample, this clonotype turned up a few times. The chain recombines TRBV11-2 with TRBJ2-3; D may be TRBD1 or TRBD2 (7 bases each). The CDR3 covers 19 residues. From germline, CDR1 is SGHAT and CDR2 FQNNGV. The germline V and J ends were trimmed by 5 bases and 1 base, with 25 bases remaining between them. CDR3: CASSMGGYRGISGTDTQYF. The CDR3 DNA reads as TGTGCCAGCAGCATGGGGGGGTACAGGGGAATCTCTGGCACAGATACGCAGTATTTT.

This clonotype was picked up a small number of times. The V gene is TRBV7-8, the J gene TRBJ2-7, with 9 bases identical to TRBD1. Germline assignment: CDR1 SGHVS and CDR2 FQNEAQ. V shed 4 bases and J 2 bases; nucleotides not matched to a gene: 9. The CDR3 consists of 16 residues. CDR3 nucleotide sequence: TGTGCCAGCAGCTGGGGGACAGGGATACGAGCCTACGAGCAGTACTTC. It translates to CASSWGTGIRAYEQYF.

This clonotype was picked up a small number of times. The chain couples TRBV20-1 to TRBJ2-7; 7 bases agree with TRBD1. V trimming: 1 base; J trimming: 5 bases; junction bases outside the gene matches: 8. The CDR3 is 14 residues long. Germline CDR1 DFQATT, CDR2 SNEGSKA (reference sequence). The CDR3 sequence is CSARAETGIHEQYF. CDR3 in DNA: TGCAGTGCTAGAGCAGAGACAGGGATCCACGAGCAGTACTTC.

The genes are TRBV25-1 and TRBJ2-5, with a possible D match to TRBD1 (6 bases). Germline values: CDR1 MGHDK, CDR2 SYGVNS. The CDR3 totals 14 residues. Trimming cost V 5 bases and J 4 bases, with 14 bases left between them. The CDR3 nucleotides are TGTGCCAGCAGTCTACAGGGAGTCCGAGAGACCCAGTACTTC. Translating it yields CASSLQGVRETQYF.

The V gene is TRBV7-9, the J gene TRBJ2-1; 7 nucleotides align to TRBD2. Germline CDR1 reads SEHNR; CDR2 reads FQNEAQ (reference sequence). V lost 8 bases and J lost 5; bases outside the gene matches: 6. CDR3 length: 13 residues. CDR3 DNA: TGTGCCAGCGGGAGGGCCAGGAACAATGAGCAGTTCTTC. This encodes CASGRARNNEQFF.

This clonotype was detected a few times. No conserved phenylalanine or tryptophan is present at the end of the CDR3, so a read error is the likely explanation. The V and J genes are TRBV28 and TRBJ2-7; 10 bases map to TRBD1. V lost 8 bases to trimming and J lost 4 bases; unmatched junction nucleotides: 8. The CDR3 is 14 residues long. The germline CDR1 and CDR2 sequences are MDHEN and SYDVKM. This CDR3 is CASVPGDRGYEQYS. The CDR3 DNA is TGTGCCAGCGTCCCCGGGGACAGGGGATACGAGCAGTACTCT.

The chain recombines TRBV20-1 with TRBJ2-1; TRBD2 matches 8 bases. Germline V gene lookup returns CDR1 DFQATT and CDR2 SNEGSKA (reference sequence). CDR3 length: 13 amino acids. The ends lost 6 bases at V and 6 bases at J; junction bases unmatched: 7. The CDR3: CSALGLASNEQFF. The CDR3 DNA sequence: TGCAGTGCACTAGGACTAGCAAGCAATGAGCAGTTCTTC.

The rearrangement joins TRBV29-1 to TRBJ2-7, with D possibly called TRBD1 or TRBD2 (6 bases each). Germline V gives CDR1 SQVTM, CDR2 ANQGSEA. This CDR3 has 12 amino acids. V lost 4 bases and J 4 bases, leaving 11 bases between the germline ends. CDR3 sequence: CSVGIGGYEQYF. In nucleotides, the CDR3 is TGCAGCGTTGGGATAGGGGGGTACGAGCAGTACTTC.

This chain joins TRBV7-2 and TRBJ2-3; 11 bases match TRBD2. The CDR3 covers 15 residues. The ends lost 4 bases at V and 4 bases at J; junction bases unmatched: 4. The V gene's germline CDR1 is SGHTA and CDR2 FQGNSA. Written as DNA, the CDR3 is TGTGCCAGCAGCTCCTTTAGCGGGGGGGCAGATACGCAGTATTTT. Its protein product is CASSSFSGGADTQYF. Filled out from reference TRBV7-2 and TRBJ2-3, the complete variable domain reads GAGVSQSPSNKVTEKGKDVELRCDPISGHTALYWYRQSLGQGLEFLIYFQGNSAPDKSGLPSDRFSAERTGGSVSTLTIQRTQQEDSAVYLCASSSFSGGADTQYFGPGTRLTVL.

This clonotype has more than one count but fewer than ten. J is TRBJ1-5 and V is TRBV7-9, with a weak D call TRBD1 (6 bases). The V gene's germline CDR1 is SEHNR and CDR2 FQNEAQ (reference sequence). V was cut by 6 bases and J by 2 bases, with 14 bases left in between. The CDR3 loop spans 15 amino acids. DNA for the CDR3: TGTGCCAGCAGTGGGGGCCGGGAGGGCAATCAGCCCCAGCATTTT. This gives the protein CASSGGREGNQPQHF. The variable domain in full, completed from reference TRBV7-9 and TRBJ1-5, reads DTGVSQNPRHKITKRGQNVTFRCDPISEHNRLYWYRQTLGQGPEFLTYFQNEAQLEKSRLLSDRFSAERPKGSFSTLEIQRTEQGDSAMYLCASSGGREGNQPQHFGDGTRLSIL.

The CDR3 nucleotides read TGTGCCAGCAGTTTAGCGGGGGGGCCTTGGAATGAGCAGTTCTTC. Its translation is CASSLAGGPWNEQFF. The gene calls are TRBV12-3 or TRBV12-4 and TRBJ2-1; D is possibly TRBD2 (7 bases). This CDR3 has 15 residues. V dropped 0 bases and J dropped 7 bases, with 13 bases sitting between them.

This rearrangement joins TRBV7-2 to TRBJ2-1, with 7 bases matching TRBD2. The CDR3 is made up of 15 amino acids. J lost 6 bases, V lost 4 bases, and 9 bases had no gene match. Germline V gene lookup returns CDR1 SGHTA and CDR2 FQGNSA. The CDR3 sequence: CASSSRASGSNEQFF. CDR3 bases: TGTGCCAGCAGCTCCCGGGCTAGCGGCTCCAATGAGCAGTTCTTC.

This sequence joins TRBV7-8 and TRBJ2-7; no clear D. This CDR3 contains 15 residues. Germline V gives CDR1 SGHVS, CDR2 FQNEAQ. Trimming pared 3 bases from V and 6 bases from J, leaving 18 bases between. The CDR3 reads CASSFGSNSPAEQYF. The DNA for the CDR3 is TGTGCCAGCAGCTTTGGATCCAACTCTCCTGCCGAGCAGTACTTC.

The chain employs TRBV3-1 and TRBJ2-5; tentative D call: TRBD2 (7 bases). CDR1 is LGHDT, CDR2 YNNKEL, per germline (reference sequence). The CDR3 is 13 amino acids. The ends were cut back, 7 bases at V and 4 bases at J, with 13 bases in the middle. CDR3 coding DNA: TGTGCCAGCACCCCCGGGGGGCGAGAGACCCAGTACTTC. It translates to CASTPGGRETQYF.

The chain combines TRBV10-2 with TRBJ1-1, with D hard to call. The CDR3 length is 17 residues. Trimming pared 2 bases from V and 0 bases from J, leaving 16 bases between. Germline CDR1 and CDR2: WSHSY and SAAADI. CDR3 coding DNA: TGCGCCAGCAGTGAGGTTGGCAGAAGGCCTATGAACACTGAAGCTTTCTTT. The encoded protein is CASSEVGRRPMNTEAFF.

V is TRBV19 and J is TRBJ2-3; possibly TRBD1 or TRBD2 for D (5 bases each). The CDR3 length is 15 residues. Germline V CDR1 and CDR2: LNHDA, SQIVND (reference sequence). V gave up 3 bases and J gave up 3 bases, with 13 bases separating them. For the CDR3, the DNA is TGTGCCAGTAGTATCGCTCCGGGACCTACAGATACGCAGTATTTT. Its translation is CASSIAPGPTDTQYF.